This T cell receptor beta chain was retrieved from a study of cytomegalovirus exposure and HLA in healthy donors. The donors were members of the roughly 120-subject validation cohort (separate from the approximately 670-subject first cohort). The study's findings and limits: Per published reports, the classifier diagnosed cytomegalovirus status with high specificity and sensitivity. According to a later analysis, TCR clusters from the first cohort tended to co-occur in the 100 to 150 validation repertoires.

Concerning this clone itself: Its target is unknown.

Clones were sequenced by immunoSEQ multiplex PCR, and TCRdb holds only the in-frame ones, with some missing. The table has 55,000 to 75,000 clones, approximately 90% seen once. CDR1 and CDR2 from the germline V gene are MDHEN and SYDVKM. V shed 6 bases and J shed 5 bases, with 11 bases lying between them. The CDR3 totals 13 residues. The sample was PBMCs. The clonotype was recovered from a man between 18 and 35 years old in good health and CMV-seronegative. J is TRBJ2-1 and V is TRBV28, with TRBD2 as a possible D gene (6 bases). The DNA of the CDR3 is TGTGCCAGCAGATTAGGACTAAACAATGAGCAGTTCTTC. This translates into CASRLGLNNEQFF.